This TCR beta chain was obtained from a study of response to subunit inactivated influenza vaccine. TCRdb itself ran the RT-PCR reads through MiXCR, one entry per CDR3 protein. The repertoire holds roughly 760,000 distinct CDR3 sequences, with about 20% as singletons. The CDR3 spans 16 residues. Germline V lookup: CDR1 DFQATT, CDR2 SNEGSKA (reference sequence). V lost 0 bases and J 4 bases, leaving 19 bases between the germline ends. Overall study findings and caveats: It was suggested by the authors that few new T cells are recruited by each seasonal influenza vaccination.

In regard to this clonotype: Its antigen is still unknown.

V is TRBV20-1 and J is TRBJ2-7, with no clear D. The sequence was obtained from a man aged 45 to 65 who received an inactivated influenza vaccine. Sample: PBMCs from blood, taken about 5 days after vaccination. CDR3 region: CSAREERRLFSYEQYF. CDR3 sequence (DNA): TGCAGTGCTAGAGAAGAGAGGAGACTCTTCTCATACGAGCAGTACTTC.